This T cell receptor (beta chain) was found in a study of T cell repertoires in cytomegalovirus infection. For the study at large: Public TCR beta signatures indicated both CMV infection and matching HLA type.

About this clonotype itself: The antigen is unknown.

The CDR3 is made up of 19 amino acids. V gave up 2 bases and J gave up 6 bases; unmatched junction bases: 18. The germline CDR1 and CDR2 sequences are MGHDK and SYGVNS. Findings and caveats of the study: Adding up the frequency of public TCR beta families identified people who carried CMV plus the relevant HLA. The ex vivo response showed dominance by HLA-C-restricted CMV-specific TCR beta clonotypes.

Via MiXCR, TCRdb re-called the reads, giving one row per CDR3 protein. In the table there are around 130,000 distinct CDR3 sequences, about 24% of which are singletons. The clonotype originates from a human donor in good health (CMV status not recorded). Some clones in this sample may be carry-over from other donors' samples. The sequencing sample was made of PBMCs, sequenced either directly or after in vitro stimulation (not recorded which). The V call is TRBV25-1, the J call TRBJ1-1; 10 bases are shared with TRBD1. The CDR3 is CASSEIGPWGQGILPEAFF. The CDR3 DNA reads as TGTGCCAGCAGTGAAATTGGGCCGTGGGGACAGGGGATTCTCCCTGAAGCTTTCTTT. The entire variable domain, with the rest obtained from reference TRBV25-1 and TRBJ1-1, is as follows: EADIYQTPRYLVIGTGKKITLECSQTMGHDKMYWYQQDPGMELHLIHYSYGVNSTEKGDLSSESTVSRIRTEHFPLTLESARPSHTSQYLCASSEIGPWGQGILPEAFFGQGTRLTVV.